Below are 20 T cell receptor beta chains sequenced from a single sample in a study of T cell responses to AZD1222 COVID-19 vaccine. The protocol was immunoSEQ multiplex PCR, while the TCRdb copy is restricted to in-frame clones and leaves out a portion. The top ten clones hold 6% to 8% of a sample with about 160,000 clones, 85% to 90% of them seen once. Material: peripheral blood, obtained on day 0 of AZD1222 vaccination. All receptors derive from an adult in good health.

This rearrangement joins TRBV7-9 to TRBJ1-6; 7 bases are shared with TRBD1. CDR1 is SEHNR and CDR2 is FQNEAQ in the germline V gene (reference sequence). Trimming at V came to 10 bases and at J to 7 bases, leaving 7 bases not matched to a gene. This CDR3 has 13 amino acids. The CDR3 loop reads CAITWDSNSPLHF. As DNA, the CDR3 is TGTGCCATAACTTGGGACAGCAATTCACCCCTCCACTTT.

The chain uses TRBV29-1 and TRBJ1-2, with unresolved D. Germline-derived CDR1 and CDR2 are SQVTM and ANQGSEA. The CDR3 sequence is 15 residues long. With 2 bases removed from V and 5 bases from J, the gap between germline ends came to 18 bases. CDR3 bases: TGCAGCGTTGAATTTGCTTACAGAACCTTATATGGCTACACCTTC. Amino acid sequence: CSVEFAYRTLYGYTF.

The count of this clone is one. The chain employs TRBV14 and TRBJ1-2; D not certain. CDR1 is SGHDN and CDR2 is FVKESK in the germline V gene. V gave up 0 bases and J gave up 7 bases, with 3 bases separating them. The length of the CDR3 is 11 residues. The CDR3 sequence is CASSQDGGYTF. The CDR3 DNA reads as TGTGCCAGCAGCCAAGATGGTGGCTACACCTTC.

The V gene is TRBV14, the J gene TRBJ2-7; the D is unclear. This CDR3 comprises 11 residues. The germline V and J ends were trimmed by 3 bases and 0 bases, with 0 bases remaining between them. Germline V CDR1 and CDR2: SGHDN, FVKESK. In nucleotides, the CDR3 is TGTGCCAGCAGCCACTCCTACGAGCAGTACTTC. Amino acid sequence: CASSHSYEQYF. Filled out from reference TRBV14 and TRBJ2-7, the complete variable domain reads EAGVTQFPSHSVIEKGQTVTLRCDPISGHDNLYWYRRVMGKEIKFLLHFVKESKQDESGMPNNRFLAERTGGTYSTLKVQPAELEDSGVYFCASSHSYEQYFGPGTRLTVT.

The chain couples TRBV10-1 to TRBJ2-4; either TRBD1 or TRBD2 may supply D (5 bases each). The CDR3 is made up of 16 amino acids. Germline V lookup: CDR1 WNHNN, CDR2 SYGVQD (reference sequence). Trimming took off 6 bases at V and 0 bases at J, with 15 bases between the two ends. The CDR3 bases are TGCGCCAGCAGATGTCAGGGCGGGTTAGCCAAAAACATTCAGTACTTC. It yields the protein CASRCQGGLAKNIQYF.

This chain connects TRBV12-3 or TRBV12-4 to TRBJ2-1, with D possibly being TRBD1 (6 bases). V shed 5 bases and J shed 10 bases, with 9 bases lying between them. The CDR3 runs to 11 residues. In DNA, the CDR3 is TGTGCCAGCAGTCCCAGGGGAGAGCAGTTCTTC. It codes for CASSPRGEQFF.

In regard to this clone: Other DNA sequences in the same sample also yield this CDR3. V is TRBV9 and J is TRBJ2-2; D remains ambiguous. CDR3 length: 13 amino acids. Germline V lookup: CDR1 SGDLS, CDR2 YYNGEE. Between the trimmed V and J ends, which lost 0 bases and 5 bases, there was a span of 5 bases. In DNA form, the CDR3 reads TGTGCCAGCAGCGTAGGCAGTACCGGGGAGCTGTTTTTT. Translated: CASSVGSTGELFF. Together with reference TRBV9 and TRBJ2-2, the CDR3 gives the full variable domain: DSGVTQTPKHLITATGQRVTLRCSPRSGDLSVYWYQQSLDQGLQFLIQYYNGEERAKGNILERFSAQQFPDLHSELNLSSLELGDSALYFCASSVGSTGELFFGEGSRLTVL.

The DNA of the CDR3 is TGCAGCGTTGTAGCGGGGGGGCCCTCCTACAATGAGCAGTTCTTC. This sequence encodes CSVVAGGPSYNEQFF. This chain connects TRBV29-1 to TRBJ2-1, with 11 bases lining up with TRBD2. CDR1 SQVTM and CDR2 ANQGSEA come from the germline V gene. The CDR3 is 15 residues long. V lost 4 bases and J lost 0; bases outside the gene matches: 2.

The chain employs TRBV5-4 and TRBJ2-7, with TRBD2 identical over 7 bases. This CDR3 spans 15 amino acids. With 4 bases clipped from V and 6 bases from J, the junction kept 13 bases outside the gene matches. Germline V CDR1 and CDR2: SGHNT, YYREEE (reference sequence). CDR3 DNA: TGTGCCAGCAGCGGGGGGGGAGAGGGATTTTCCGAGCAGTACTTC. Protein: CASSGGGEGFSEQYF.

V usage is TRBV29-1 and J usage is TRBJ1-4, with D possibly being TRBD1 (5 bases). Between the trimmed V and J ends, which lost 2 bases and 4 bases, there was a span of 20 bases. The CDR3 covers 17 residues. Germline V gives CDR1 SQVTM, CDR2 ANQGSEA. CDR3 DNA: TGCAGCGTTGAATTGCATTTTGATGGGGGGGATAATGAAAAACTGTTTTTT. Residues: CSVELHFDGGDNEKLFF. Looking up the rest from reference TRBV29-1 and TRBJ1-4 gives the full variable domain: SAVISQKPSRDICQRGTSLTIQCQVDSQVTMMFWYRQQPGQSLTLIATANQGSEATYESGFVIDKFPISRPNLTFSTLTVSNMSPEDSSIYLCSVELHFDGGDNEKLFFGSGTQLSVL.

V usage is TRBV18 and J usage is TRBJ2-5; D may be TRBD1 or TRBD2 (5 bases each). CDR3 length: 13 amino acids. The ends were cut back, 6 bases at V and 4 bases at J, with 12 bases in the middle. The germline V gene encodes CDR1 KGHSH and CDR2 LQKENI. CDR3: CASSRGPGETQYF. Here the CDR3 DNA reads TGTGCCAGCTCTCGGGGCCCGGGAGAGACCCAGTACTTC.

In this sample, this clone turned up once. The CDR3 sequence is CASRGQGGGYTF. DNA of the CDR3: TGTGCCAGCAGGGGACAGGGCGGGGGCTACACCTTC. The chain carries TRBV27 and TRBJ1-2; 9 bases match TRBD1. From germline, CDR1 is MNHEY and CDR2 SMNVEV (reference sequence). The CDR3 extends over 12 amino acids. Trimming at V came to 6 bases and at J to 8 bases, leaving 4 bases not matched to a gene.

This chain joins TRBV6-2 or TRBV6-3 and TRBJ1-6; no reliable D call. Trimming stripped 5 bases from V and 6 bases from J, with 17 bases between. Germline V gives CDR1 MNHEY, CDR2 SVGEGT. The CDR3 runs to 16 residues. This chain's CDR3 is CASSLGLWAGNSPLHF. The CDR3 DNA reads as TGTGCCAGCAGTCTTGGATTGTGGGCGGGTAATTCACCCCTCCACTTT.

The V call is TRBV11-1, the J call TRBJ2-7; 8 positions agree with TRBD1. V lost 4 bases, J lost 3 bases, and 5 bases stayed unmatched. The CDR3 extends over 14 amino acids. In germline, CDR1 is SGHAT, CDR2 FQDESV (reference sequence). DNA of the CDR3: TGTGCCAGCAGCTCCGGGACAGGACTCTACGAGCAGTACTTC. Its translation is CASSSGTGLYEQYF.

V gene TRBV5-1 combines with J gene TRBJ1-5; no reliable D call. V was clipped by 1 base and J by 9 bases, with 23 bases between them. The CDR3 contains 17 residues. Germline values: CDR1 SGHRS, CDR2 YFSETQ. This CDR3 is CASSLIGVEPHHVPQHF. In DNA form, the CDR3 reads TGCGCCAGCAGCTTGATCGGGGTTGAACCCCACCATGTGCCCCAGCATTTT.

J is TRBJ2-1 and V is TRBV7-9; a possible D gene is TRBD2 (5 bases). The V end was cut by 7 bases, the J end by 7 bases, with 11 bases between. The germline CDR1 and CDR2 sequences are SEHNR and FQNEAQ (reference sequence). The CDR3 extends over 12 amino acids. The DNA of the CDR3 is TGTGCCAGCAAGGGAGATTCGAATGAGCAGTTCTTC. Translated: CASKGDSNEQFF. The full variable domain, its missing parts supplied by reference TRBV7-9 and TRBJ2-1, is DTGVSQNPRHKITKRGQNVTFRCDPISEHNRLYWYRQTLGQGPEFLTYFQNEAQLEKSRLLSDRFSAERPKGSFSTLEIQRTEQGDSAMYLCASKGDSNEQFFGPGTRLTVL.

V gene TRBV4-2 combines with J gene TRBJ2-7; D may be TRBD1 or TRBD2 (5 bases each). Germline CDR1 reads LGHNA; CDR2 reads YNFKEQ. This CDR3 region has 15 residues. Trimming pared 4 bases from V and 3 bases from J, leaving 16 bases between. CDR3 sequence reads: CASSPRGDTLYEQYF. As DNA, the CDR3 is TGTGCCAGCAGCCCCCGGGGCGATACCCTCTACGAGCAGTACTTC.

The chain links TRBV30 to TRBJ1-6; D unresolved. This CDR3 region has 12 residues. V was clipped by 3 bases and J by 12 bases, with 12 bases between them. Germline loops: CDR1 GTSNPN, CDR2 SVGIG (reference sequence). The CDR3 is CAWSPDLIPLHF. CDR3 nucleotides: TGTGCCTGGAGCCCGGACCTCATACCCCTCCACTTT.

The CDR3 region has the DNA TGTGCCAGCAGTTTATCTTCGGGGGCTGGGGCCAACGTCCTGACTTTC. Amino acid sequence: CASSLSSGAGANVLTF. The V and J genes are TRBV27 and TRBJ2-6, with a tentative D call TRBD2 (6 bases). The CDR3 has 16 residues. Trimming took off 0 bases at V and 2 bases at J, with 8 bases between the two ends. CDR1 and CDR2 from the germline V gene are MNHEY and SMNVEV (reference sequence).

This clone was counted only a few times. The chain links TRBV19 to TRBJ2-7; 10 bases agree with TRBD2. The CDR3 runs 15 residues. In germline, CDR1 is LNHDA, CDR2 SQIVND (reference sequence). J lost 1 base, V lost 1 base, and 1 base had no gene match. CDR3 sequence (DNA): TGTGCCAGTAGTATAGTACTAGCGGGGTCCTACGAGCAGTACTTC. Its translation is CASSIVLAGSYEQYF.